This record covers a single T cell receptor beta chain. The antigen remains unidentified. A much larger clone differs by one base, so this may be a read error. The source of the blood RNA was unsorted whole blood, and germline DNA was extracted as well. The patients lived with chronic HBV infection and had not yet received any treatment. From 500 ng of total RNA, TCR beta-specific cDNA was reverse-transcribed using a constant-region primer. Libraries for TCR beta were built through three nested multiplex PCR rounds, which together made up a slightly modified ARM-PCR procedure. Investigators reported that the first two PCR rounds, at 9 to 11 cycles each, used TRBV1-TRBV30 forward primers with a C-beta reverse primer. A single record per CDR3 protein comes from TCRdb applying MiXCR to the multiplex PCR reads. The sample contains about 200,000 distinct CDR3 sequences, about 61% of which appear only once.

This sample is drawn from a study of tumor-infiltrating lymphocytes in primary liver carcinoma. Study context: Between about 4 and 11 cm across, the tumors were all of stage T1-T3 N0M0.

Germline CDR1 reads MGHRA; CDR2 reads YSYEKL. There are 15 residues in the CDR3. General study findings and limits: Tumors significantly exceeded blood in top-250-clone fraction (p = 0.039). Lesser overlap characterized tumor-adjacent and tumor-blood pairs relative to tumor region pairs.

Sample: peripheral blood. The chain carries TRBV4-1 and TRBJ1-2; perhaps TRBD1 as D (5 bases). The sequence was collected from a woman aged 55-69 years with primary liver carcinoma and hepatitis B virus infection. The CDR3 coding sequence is TGCGCCAACAGCCAAGGACAATTCTCGGGCTATGGCTACACCTTC. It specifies CANSQGQFSGYGYTF.